Given below is one T cell receptor beta chain in context. The antigen is not known. Repertoires were generated with immunoSEQ multiplex PCR, while TCRdb's copy carries only in-frame clones and drops some. The sample records roughly 60,000 clones, about 96% being singletons. This entry comes from a study of siplizumab effects on memory and regulatory T cells. Study-level points and caveats: Tracing alloreactive clones into unstimulated subsets worked for only a minor fraction of them. With siplizumab, cumulative frequency of CD4+ memory-derived alloreactive sequences dropped significantly. Siplizumab conditions gave an average of roughly 65% Treg-derived mappable alloreactive CD4+ clones, versus around 26% for controls. Naive or memory phenotype assignment was not possible for roughly 75-97% of proliferating CD4+ or CD8+ clones.

The specimen was naive CD8+ T cells sorted from blood. The TCR sequence derives from a human donor in good health.

The CDR3: CASSVEPGPPNYGYTF. In DNA, the CDR3 is TGTGCCAGCAGCGTAGAGCCGGGGCCTCCAAACTATGGCTACACCTTC. The J gene is TRBJ1-2, the V gene TRBV9, with D tentatively TRBD1 (5 bases). The germline CDR1 and CDR2 sequences are SGDLS and YYNGEE. The V gene lost 0 bases and the J gene lost 2 bases, with 14 bases spanning the gap. The CDR3 sequence is 16 residues long.